The clone carrying this T cell receptor beta chain was observed many times. Antigen: not known. These data come from a study of response to subunit inactivated influenza vaccine. Broader study findings: Authors proposed each seasonal influenza vaccination draws in few new T cells.

MiXCR was run by TCRdb on the RT-PCR reads, yielding one entry per CDR3 protein. This table holds approximately 520,000 distinct CDR3 sequences, 25% found once. This sample comprised CD4+ T cells sorted from PBMCs, obtained 4 to 6 days after vaccination. The source of this sequence is a man aged 50 to 59 who received an inactivated influenza vaccine.

CDR3 DNA: TGTGCCAGCAGCTTAAGTAACACTGAAGCTTTCTTT. Amino acids: CASSLSNTEAFF. J is TRBJ1-1 and V is TRBV12-3 or TRBV12-4; no definite D call. The CDR3 is 12 amino acids. Trimming cost V 6 bases and J 2 bases, with 7 bases left between them.